A selection of T cell receptor beta chains follows, all from one sample in a study of cytomegalovirus exposure and HLA in healthy donors. Libraries were prepared by immunoSEQ multiplex PCR; TCRdb keeps only in-frame clonotypes and omits some of them. This sample's clone table lists 100,000 to 150,000 clones. Material for sequencing was PBMCs. All receptors come from a middle-aged woman in good health and CMV-seropositive. CDR3s include the opening cysteine and the closing phenylalanine or tryptophan. D genes are given only for firm matches.

V gene	D gene	J gene	CDR3 length	CDR3 DNA	CDR3 protein
TRBV14	.	TRBJ2-3	16	TGTGCCAGCAGCCGAGTGCCGACAATGATCACAGATACGCAGTATTTT	CASSRVPTMITDTQYF
TRBV6-1	.	TRBJ2-1	13	TGTGCCAGCAGCGTTCGGGAAAACAATGAGCAGTTCTTC	CASSVRENNEQFF
TRBV9	.	TRBJ1-2	15	TGTGCCAGCAGCGGCTCGACAGATTTCTATCATGGCTACACCTTC	CASSGSTDFYHGYTF
TRBV7-6	.	TRBJ2-5	17	TGTGCCAGCAGCTTATTGGGGTCTGCAGGGCCCCAAGAGACCCAGTACTTC	CASSLLGSAGPQETQYF
TRBV28	.	TRBJ2-5	14	TGTGCCAGCAGTACACGGGACACCCAAGAGACCCAGTACTTC	CASSTRDTQETQYF
TRBV7-8	TRBD1	TRBJ2-7	14	TGTGCCAGCAGCTTAGCGGGACAGGGGTACGAGCAGTACTTC	CASSLAGQGYEQYF
TRBV7-2	TRBD2	TRBJ2-3	17	TGTGCCAGCAGCTGGGTCGCGGGGGGGACTAGCACAGATACGCAGTATTTT	CASSWVAGGTSTDTQYF
TRBV10-2	TRBD2	TRBJ2-7	13	TGCGCCAGCAGTGCCGGGACTAGGGGCGAGCAGTACTTC	CASSAGTRGEQYF
TRBV15	TRBD2	TRBJ2-1	15	TGTGCCACCAGCATATCTAGCGGGGCATACAATGAGCAGTTCTTC	CATSISSGAYNEQFF
TRBV7-3	TRBD2	TRBJ2-1	19	TGTGCCAGCAGCTCTACCGGGACTAGCGGGCCTAGCTCCTACAATGAGCAGTTCTTC	CASSSTGTSGPSSYNEQFF
TRBV30	.	TRBJ1-2	14	TGTGCCTGGACCGGGACACCGAGACTCTATGGCTACACCTTC	CAWTGTPRLYGYTF
TRBV10-3	TRBD2	TRBJ2-1	14	TGTGCCATCAGTGAGGGTCTAGCGGAAGACGAGCAGTTCTTC	CAISEGLAEDEQFF
TRBV27	.	TRBJ2-2	16	TGTGCCAGCAAGACCGCAGGGGACCTGAACACCGGGGAGCTGTTTTTT	CASKTAGDLNTGELFF
TRBV7-2	TRBD2	TRBJ2-7	14	TGTGCCAGCAGCCCGACTAGCGGGAGTGGGGAGCAGTACTTC	CASSPTSGSGEQYF
TRBV27	.	TRBJ2-7	14	TGTGCCAGCAGTTTATACGGGAAGGGCTACGAGCAGTACTTC	CASSLYGKGYEQYF
TRBV19	TRBD1	TRBJ1-5	14	TGTGCCAGTAAGACGTCAGGGGGACACCAGCCCCAGCATTTT	CASKTSGGHQPQHF
TRBV7-2	TRBD1	TRBJ2-2	15	TGTGCCAGCAGCCGGACAGGGTTTCGCCCCGGGGAGCTGTTTTTT	CASSRTGFRPGELFF
TRBV5-4	TRBD1	TRBJ1-5	20	TGTGCCAGCAGCTCCGGGGGCGGGACAGGGGGGTCGGATAGCAATCAGCCCCAGCATTTT	CASSSGGGTGGSDSNQPQHF
TRBV29-1	.	TRBJ2-7	12	TGCAGCGTTGAAGAGAGCACAGACGAGCAGTACTTC	CSVEESTDEQYF
TRBV28	.	TRBJ1-5	16	TGTGCCAGCATCAAGGAGAGTTACATAAGCAATCAGCCCCAGCATTTT	CASIKESYISNQPQHF
TRBV28	.	TRBJ2-3	14	TGTGCCAGCAGTAGCCAGGGGGGTGTAGATACGCAGTATTTT	CASSSQGGVDTQYF
TRBV5-1	.	TRBJ2-7	14	TGCGCCAGCAGCTTGGTTGGCACCAACTACGAGCAGTACTTC	CASSLVGTNYEQYF
TRBV19	TRBD2	TRBJ2-1	16	TGTGCCAGTAGTAAACCCACGGGACTAGCGGGAGTTGAGCAGTTCTTC	CASSKPTGLAGVEQFF
TRBV7-7	TRBD1	TRBJ1-4	21	TGTGCCAGCAGCTTAGGTTCCGATGACAGGGGAGGGGATGCAACTAATGAAAAACTGTTTTTT	CASSLGSDDRGGDATNEKLFF
TRBV7-6	TRBD2	TRBJ2-7	15	TGTGCCAGCAGTTACAGCGGGGACCCCTCCTACGAGCAGTACTTC	CASSYSGDPSYEQYF
TRBV5-1	TRBD2	TRBJ2-7	18	TGCGCCAGCAGCTCACTGGGACTAGCGGGAATAGGGGTCTCAGAGCAGTACTTC	CASSSLGLAGIGVSEQYF
TRBV9	TRBD2	TRBJ2-1	15	TGTGCCAGCAGCCCAGGAGCGGGAGCCGGGAATGAGCAGTTCTTC	CASSPGAGAGNEQFF
TRBV18	.	TRBJ2-7	14	TGTGCCAGCTCACCGCGGATCAACTCCTACGAGCAGTACTTC	CASSPRINSYEQYF
TRBV30	.	TRBJ1-3	15	TGTGCCTGGAGAGCTCCTCCGGTCTCTGGAAACACCATATATTTT	CAWRAPPVSGNTIYF
TRBV27	TRBD2	TRBJ2-1	15	TGTGCCAGCAGTGTAATGCGGAATAGCGGGAGTGAGCAGTTCTTC	CASSVMRNSGSEQFF
TRBV5-4	.	TRBJ1-2	14	TGTGCCAGCAGCTCTCCCAGACGGGATAATGGCTACACCTTC	CASSSPRRDNGYTF
TRBV4-3	TRBD2	TRBJ2-3	17	TGCGCCAGCAGCCAAGGATTCAGCGGGAGTGGCACAGATACGCAGTATTTT	CASSQGFSGSGTDTQYF
TRBV10-3	TRBD2	TRBJ2-1	15	TGTGCCATCAGTGAGGGACTAGCGCTCAACAATGAGCAGTTCTTC	CAISEGLALNNEQFF
TRBV7-6	.	TRBJ1-1	13	TGTGCCAGCAGCCCAGGTCGCCATCTTGAAGCTTTCTTT	CASSPGRHLEAFF
TRBV14	.	TRBJ2-1	14	TGTGCCAGCAGGCGGAACAACCTTGGGAGTGAGCAGTTCTTC	CASRRNNLGSEQFF
TRBV7-7	TRBD2	TRBJ2-1	15	TGTGCTAGCAGCTACCGACTAGCGGGGAACAATGAGCAGTTCTTC	CASSYRLAGNNEQFF
TRBV25-1	TRBD2	TRBJ2-7	15	TGTGCCAGCAGTGACCCTAGCGGGAGTTCTTACGAGCAGTACTTC	CASSDPSGSSYEQYF
TRBV19	.	TRBJ2-7	14	TGTGCCAGTAGTATACAGGGGAGAAATAGCGAGCAGTACTTC	CASSIQGRNSEQYF
TRBV29-1	.	TRBJ1-1	13	TGCAGCGTTGGGGGGGTAGCCGACACTGAAGCTTTCTTT	CSVGGVADTEAFF
TRBV5-6	TRBD1	TRBJ2-7	15	TGTGCCAGCAGCATTGGACAGGGGGCACCCTACGAGCAGTACTTC	CASSIGQGAPYEQYF
TRBV9	.	TRBJ2-1	14	TGTGCCAGCAGCGTAGGACCTAGCTTGGATGAGCAGTTCTTC	CASSVGPSLDEQFF
TRBV6-1	.	TRBJ1-2	12	TGTGCCAGCGGGGGGGGAGACTATGGCTACACCTTC	CASGGGDYGYTF
TRBV7-9	.	TRBJ2-7	12	TGTGCCAGCAGCCGCGAGATTGGCGAGCAGTACTTC	CASSREIGEQYF
TRBV29-1	.	TRBJ1-5	13	TGCAGCGTTTTGGAGGGGAACAATCAGCCCCAGCATTTT	CSVLEGNNQPQHF
TRBV10-3	.	TRBJ2-5	13	TGTGCCATTAAGATAGGAGATGGAGAGACCCAGTACTTC	CAIKIGDGETQYF
TRBV19	TRBD1	TRBJ1-1	15	TGTGCCAGTAGTATAGTAGGGACAGGGGGCACTGAAGCTTTCTTT	CASSIVGTGGTEAFF
TRBV7-2	.	TRBJ2-1	15	TGTGCCAGCAGCTTCTCCTCAGGGGACTACAATGAGCAGTTCTTC	CASSFSSGDYNEQFF
TRBV7-3	.	TRBJ2-2	12	TGTGCCAGCAGTTCCCCTCCCGGGGAGCTGTTTTTT	CASSSPPGELFF